This T cell receptor (beta chain) was documented in a study of blood T cells in healthy people across ages. Using a J-beta primer mix together with a sample-barcoded 5' primer, a second PCR was run for 7 to 11 cycles. Every individual sample yielded 2.5 million or more paired-end reads (each containing CDR3). From the 5' RACE reads, TCRdb called clonotypes with MiXCR, one entry per CDR3 protein. The profile covers 1.5 million to 2 million distinct CDR3 sequences, with roughly 50% appearing a single time and over 2% taken by the ten largest. The germline V gene has CDR1 ENHRY and CDR2 SYGVKD. This CDR3 spans 15 amino acids. V was trimmed by 3 bases and J by 5 bases, leaving 14 bases between them. Study observations and caveats: Possibly, changes in expanded clonotypes were confounded because donor CMV status was unknown.

The table lists this clonotype with a few counts. Its antigen is as yet unknown. The donors, aged about 6 to 95, were healthy Caucasians from Russia. Peripheral blood from each donor was collected in a volume of roughly 9.8 milliliters. The origin of this receptor is a woman in her forties in good health. This rearrangement joins TRBV10-3 to TRBJ2-1, with TRBD1 as a possible D gene (5 bases). The sample taken for sequencing was blood. The CDR3 DNA reads as TGTGCCATCAGTGACCCGGTGAGACAGAACAATGAGCAGTTCTTC. It specifies CAISDPVRQNNEQFF.